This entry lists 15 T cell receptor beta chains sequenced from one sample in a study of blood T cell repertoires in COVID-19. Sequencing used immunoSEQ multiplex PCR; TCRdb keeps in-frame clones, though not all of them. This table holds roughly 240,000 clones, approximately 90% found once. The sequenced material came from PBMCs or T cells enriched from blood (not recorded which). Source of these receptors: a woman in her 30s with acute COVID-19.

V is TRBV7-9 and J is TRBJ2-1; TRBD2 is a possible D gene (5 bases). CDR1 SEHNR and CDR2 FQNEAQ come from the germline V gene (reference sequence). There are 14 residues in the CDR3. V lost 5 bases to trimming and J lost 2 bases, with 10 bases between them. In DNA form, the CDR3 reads TGTGCCAGCAGCCCCGAGACTACCTACAATGAGCAGTTCTTC. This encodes CASSPETTYNEQFF.

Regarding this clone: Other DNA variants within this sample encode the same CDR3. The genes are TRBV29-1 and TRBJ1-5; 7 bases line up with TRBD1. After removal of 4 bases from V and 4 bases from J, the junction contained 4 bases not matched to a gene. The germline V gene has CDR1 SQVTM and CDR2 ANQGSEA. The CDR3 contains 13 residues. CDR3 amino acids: CSVGPGQNQPQHF. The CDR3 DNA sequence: TGCAGCGTTGGACCGGGACAGAATCAGCCCCAGCATTTT. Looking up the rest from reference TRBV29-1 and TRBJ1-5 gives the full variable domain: SAVISQKPSRDICQRGTSLTIQCQVDSQVTMMFWYRQQPGQSLTLIATANQGSEATYESGFVIDKFPISRPNLTFSTLTVSNMSPEDSSIYLCSVGPGQNQPQHFGDGTRLSIL.

DNA of the CDR3: TGTGCCAGTAGTATAGATCAAACATCTGGAAACACCATATATTTT. This gives the protein CASSIDQTSGNTIYF. The chain uses TRBV19 and TRBJ1-3, with D uncertain. Trimming pared 0 bases from V and 1 base from J, leaving 7 bases between. The CDR3 loop spans 15 amino acids. The germline V gene encodes CDR1 LNHDA and CDR2 SQIVND (reference sequence).

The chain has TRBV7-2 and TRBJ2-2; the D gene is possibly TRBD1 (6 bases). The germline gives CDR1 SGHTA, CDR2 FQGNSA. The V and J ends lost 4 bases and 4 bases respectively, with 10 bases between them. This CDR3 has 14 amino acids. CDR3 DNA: TGTGCCAGCAGCTCCCGGACAGCCACCGGGGAGCTGTTTTTT. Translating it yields CASSSRTATGELFF.

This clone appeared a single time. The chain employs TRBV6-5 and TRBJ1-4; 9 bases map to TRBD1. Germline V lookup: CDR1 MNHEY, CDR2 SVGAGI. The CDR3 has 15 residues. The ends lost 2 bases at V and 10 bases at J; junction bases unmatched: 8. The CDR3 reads CASSYADRGIGKLFF. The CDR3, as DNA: TGTGCCAGCAGTTACGCCGACAGGGGGATAGGAAAACTGTTTTTT.

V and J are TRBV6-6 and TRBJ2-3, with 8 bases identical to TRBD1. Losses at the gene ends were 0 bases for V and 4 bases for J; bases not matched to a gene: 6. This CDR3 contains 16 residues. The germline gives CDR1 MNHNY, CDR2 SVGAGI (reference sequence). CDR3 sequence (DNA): TGTGCCAGCAGTTACTCGAACAGGGGGGTTTCAGATACGCAGTATTTT. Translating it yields CASSYSNRGVSDTQYF.

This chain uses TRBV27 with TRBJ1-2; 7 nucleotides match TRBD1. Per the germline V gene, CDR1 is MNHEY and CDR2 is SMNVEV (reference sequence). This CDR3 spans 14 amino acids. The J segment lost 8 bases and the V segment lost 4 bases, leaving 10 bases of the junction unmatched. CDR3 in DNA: TGTGCCAGCAGTTCCCCTGACAGGGAGAGAGGCTACACCTTC. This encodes CASSSPDRERGYTF.

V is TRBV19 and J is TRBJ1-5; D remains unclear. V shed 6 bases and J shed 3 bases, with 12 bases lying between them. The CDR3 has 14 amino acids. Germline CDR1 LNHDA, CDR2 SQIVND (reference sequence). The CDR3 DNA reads TGTGCCAGTAGCCCGTCGGGGTACAATCAGCCCCAGCATTTT. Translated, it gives CASSPSGYNQPQHF.

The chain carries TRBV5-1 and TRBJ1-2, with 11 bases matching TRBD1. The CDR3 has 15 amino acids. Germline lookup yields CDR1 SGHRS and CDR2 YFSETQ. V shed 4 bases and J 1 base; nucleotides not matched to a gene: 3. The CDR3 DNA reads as TGCGCCAGCAGCGATGGGACAGGGGGTAACTATGGCTACACCTTC. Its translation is CASSDGTGGNYGYTF.

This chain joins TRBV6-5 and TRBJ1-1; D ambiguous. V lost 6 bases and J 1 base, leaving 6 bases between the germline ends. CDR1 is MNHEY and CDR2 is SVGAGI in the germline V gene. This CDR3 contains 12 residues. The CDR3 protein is CASRKQNTEAFF. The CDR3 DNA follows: TGTGCCAGCAGAAAACAGAACACTGAAGCTTTCTTT.

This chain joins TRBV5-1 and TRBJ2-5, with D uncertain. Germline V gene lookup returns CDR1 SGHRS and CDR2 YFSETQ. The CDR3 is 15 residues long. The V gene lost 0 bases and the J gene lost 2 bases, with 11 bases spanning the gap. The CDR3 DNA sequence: TGCGCCAGCAGCTTGGGGGCTCTTGATCAAGAGACCCAGTACTTC. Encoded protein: CASSLGALDQETQYF.

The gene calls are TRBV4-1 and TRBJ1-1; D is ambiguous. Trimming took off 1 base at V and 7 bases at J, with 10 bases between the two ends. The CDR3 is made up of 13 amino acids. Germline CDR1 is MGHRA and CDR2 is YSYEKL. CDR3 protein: CASSQALGVEAFF. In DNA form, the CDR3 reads TGCGCCAGCAGCCAAGCTCTAGGCGTTGAAGCTTTCTTT.

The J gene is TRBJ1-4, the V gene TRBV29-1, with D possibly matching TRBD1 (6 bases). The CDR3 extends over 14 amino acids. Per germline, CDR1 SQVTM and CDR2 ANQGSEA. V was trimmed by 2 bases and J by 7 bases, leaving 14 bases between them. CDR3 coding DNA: TGCAGCGTTGAACGCAGGGGTGGGGGTGAAAAACTGTTTTTT. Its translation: CSVERRGGGEKLFF. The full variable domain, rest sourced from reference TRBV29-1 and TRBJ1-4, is SAVISQKPSRDICQRGTSLTIQCQVDSQVTMMFWYRQQPGQSLTLIATANQGSEATYESGFVIDKFPISRPNLTFSTLTVSNMSPEDSSIYLCSVERRGGGEKLFFGSGTQLSVL.

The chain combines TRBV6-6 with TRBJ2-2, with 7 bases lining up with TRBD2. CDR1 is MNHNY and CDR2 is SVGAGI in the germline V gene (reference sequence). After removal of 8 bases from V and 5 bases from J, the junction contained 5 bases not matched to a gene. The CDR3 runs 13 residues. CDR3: CASGEGGTGELFF. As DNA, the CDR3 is TGTGCCAGCGGGGAGGGAGGTACCGGGGAGCTGTTTTTT.

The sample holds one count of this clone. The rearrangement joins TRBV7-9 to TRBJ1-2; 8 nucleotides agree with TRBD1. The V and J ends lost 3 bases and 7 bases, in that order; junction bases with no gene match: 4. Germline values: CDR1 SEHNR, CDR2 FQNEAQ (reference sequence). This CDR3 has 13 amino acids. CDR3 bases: TGTGCCAGCAGCTTGACAGGGGAGACTGGCTACACCTTC. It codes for CASSLTGETGYTF.